The clone carrying this TCR beta chain was counted only a few times. In the PCR, 60 Vbeta and 13 Jbeta primers were used. Libraries were prepared by immunoSEQ multiplex PCR; TCRdb keeps only in-frame clonotypes and omits some of them. Among 150,000 to 200,000 clones, under 9.5% were seen once, and the ten largest hold 1% to 1.5%. The CDR3 loop spans 16 amino acids. CDR1 and CDR2 from the germline V gene are SEHNR and FQNEAQ (reference sequence). The V end lost 5 bases, the J end lost 2 bases, and 13 bases lay between the germline ends. These data are taken from a study of cytomegalovirus exposure and HLA in healthy donors. Study overall: An early release of data contained about 85 million unique TCRs, which came from HLA-typed donors.

The sequencing input was PBMCs. The sequence was collected from a woman aged 25 to 45 in good health and CMV-seropositive. The V gene is TRBV7-9, the J gene TRBJ2-6, with a tentative D call TRBD2 (5 bases). As DNA, the CDR3 is TGTGCCAGCAGCCACGCAGGCGGGCCTGGGGCCAACGTCCTGACTTTC. Translated, it gives CASSHAGGPGANVLTF.